The rows below give T cell receptor beta chains drawn from one sample of a study of blood T cell repertoires in COVID-19. Using immunoSEQ multiplex PCR, the repertoire was profiled, and TCRdb retains in-frame clones only, with some absent. The table includes about 15,000 clones, 60% to 85% detected once. Sequenced sample: peripheral blood. These receptors came from a man aged 55 to 70 with acute or convalescent COVID-19. CDR3s include the opening cysteine and the closing phenylalanine or tryptophan. A D gene is named only where the DNA matches it firmly. The size entry is marked missing in some rows and otherwise reads once, few, many or a size class.

D gene,clone size,V gene,J gene,CDR3 protein,CDR3 DNA
.,.,TRBV12-5,TRBJ1-1,CASGLVSVNTEAFF,TGTGCTAGTGGTTTGGTGAGCGTCAACACTGAAGCTTTCTTT
.,.,TRBV15,TRBJ2-1,CATSRDLTLNEQFF,TGTGCCACCAGCAGAGATTTGACTCTCAATGAGCAGTTCTTC
.,.,TRBV29-1,TRBJ2-1,CSVEQRSHYNEQFF,TGCAGCGTTGAGCAGCGTAGTCACTACAATGAGCAGTTCTTC
TRBD2,.,TRBV7-3,TRBJ2-3,CASSLGGLAGDTQYF,TGTGCCAGCAGCTTAGGTGGACTAGCGGGTGATACGCAGTATTTT
.,.,TRBV2,TRBJ1-5,CASSGRDNEWGNQPQHF,TGTGCCAGCAGTGGCCGGGACAACGAGTGGGGGAATCAGCCCCAGCATTTT
.,.,TRBV28,TRBJ2-2,CASSSRDTLNTGELFF,TGTGCCAGCAGTTCCCGGGACACCCTCAACACCGGGGAGCTGTTTTTT
TRBD1,few,TRBV5-6,TRBJ2-7,CASSRGQGRYEQYF,TGTGCCAGCAGCAGGGGACAGGGGAGGTACGAGCAGTACTTC
TRBD1,.,TRBV30,TRBJ1-3,CAWSVRPGTGAGNTIYF,TGTGCCTGGAGTGTACGACCCGGGACAGGGGCTGGAAACACCATATATTTT
.,few,TRBV6-5,TRBJ1-2,CASRHSGGYTF,TGTGCCAGCAGGCACTCAGGGGGCTACACCTTC
.,.,TRBV11-1,TRBJ2-2,CASSPRRAGELFF,TGTGCCAGCAGCCCTAGGAGGGCCGGGGAGCTGTTTTTT